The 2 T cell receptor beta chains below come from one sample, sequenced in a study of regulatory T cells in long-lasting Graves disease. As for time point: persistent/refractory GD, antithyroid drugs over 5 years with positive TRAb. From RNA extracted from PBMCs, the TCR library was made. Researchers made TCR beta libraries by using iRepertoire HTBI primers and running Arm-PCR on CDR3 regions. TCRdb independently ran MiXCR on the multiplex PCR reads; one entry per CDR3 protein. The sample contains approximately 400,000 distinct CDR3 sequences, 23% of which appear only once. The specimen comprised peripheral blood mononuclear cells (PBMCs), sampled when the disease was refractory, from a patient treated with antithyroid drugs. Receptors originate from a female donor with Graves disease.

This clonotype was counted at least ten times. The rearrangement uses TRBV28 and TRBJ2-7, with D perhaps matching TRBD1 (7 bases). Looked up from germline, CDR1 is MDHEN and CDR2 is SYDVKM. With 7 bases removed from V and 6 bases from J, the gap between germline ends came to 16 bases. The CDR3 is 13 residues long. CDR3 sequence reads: CASNPRQGGEQYF. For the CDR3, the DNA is TGTGCCAGCAATCCGCGACAGGGAGGCGAGCAGTACTTC.

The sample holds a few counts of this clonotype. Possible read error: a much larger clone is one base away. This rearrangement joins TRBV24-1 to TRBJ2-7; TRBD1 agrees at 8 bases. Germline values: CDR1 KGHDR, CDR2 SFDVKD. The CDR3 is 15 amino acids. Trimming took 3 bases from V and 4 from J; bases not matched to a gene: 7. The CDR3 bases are TGTGCCACCAGTGATATACGACAGGGGACGTACGAGCAGTACTTC. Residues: CATSDIRQGTYEQYF.